Sequencing of this TCR beta chain was carried out in a study of PD-1 blockade in classical Hodgkin lymphoma. Brentuximab vedotin exposure varied among the patients, all of whom had relapsed after autologous stem cell transplantation. Complete response, partial response or progressive disease were the best responses. About this clone: Antigen: not known.

Study-level results: After ASCT, patients who started nivolumab under 1 year later were excluded. Relapsed/refractory patients reportedly had lower baseline diversity than newly diagnosed patients.

Repertoires were generated with immunoSEQ multiplex PCR, while TCRdb's copy carries only in-frame clones and drops some. The sample holds about 43,000 clones; around 76% are singletons and the top ten take approximately 3%. The TCR was taken from a human donor with classical Hodgkin lymphoma. Sequencing was performed on peripheral blood mononuclear cells (PBMCs), taken before the second cycle of nivolumab.

CDR3 amino acids: CASSGDRNYEQYF. The CDR3 DNA reads as TGTGCCAGCAGTGGAGACAGGAACTACGAGCAGTACTTC. The V and J genes are TRBV9 and TRBJ2-7, with D perhaps matching TRBD1 (6 bases). Germline-derived CDR1 and CDR2 are SGDLS and YYNGEE. CDR3 length equals 13 residues. V lost 5 bases to trimming and J lost 3 bases, with 12 bases between them.